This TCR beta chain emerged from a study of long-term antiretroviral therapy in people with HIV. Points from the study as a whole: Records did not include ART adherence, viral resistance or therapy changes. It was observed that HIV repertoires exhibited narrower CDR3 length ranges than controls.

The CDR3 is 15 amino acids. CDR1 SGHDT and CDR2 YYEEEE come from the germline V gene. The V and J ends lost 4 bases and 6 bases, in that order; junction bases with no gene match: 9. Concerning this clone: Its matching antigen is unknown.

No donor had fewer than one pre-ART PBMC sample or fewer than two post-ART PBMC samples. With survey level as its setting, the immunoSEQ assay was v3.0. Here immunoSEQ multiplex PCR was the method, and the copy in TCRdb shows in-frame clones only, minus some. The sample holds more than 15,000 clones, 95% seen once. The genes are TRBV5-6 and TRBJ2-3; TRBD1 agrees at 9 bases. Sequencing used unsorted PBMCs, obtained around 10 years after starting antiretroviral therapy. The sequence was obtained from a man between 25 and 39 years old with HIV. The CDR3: CASSLGTGISDTQYF. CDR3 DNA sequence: TGTGCCAGCAGCCTAGGGACAGGGATTTCGGATACGCAGTATTTT.